The clone carrying this T cell receptor (beta chain) was detected a few times. As yet, its antigen is unknown. With V trimmed by 7 bases and J by 1 base, 7 bases remained unmatched. This CDR3 contains 17 residues. Germline-derived CDR1 and CDR2 are SNHLY and FYNNEI. This record comes from a study of T cell repertoires in cytomegalovirus infection. Broader study findings: HLA-C-restricted CMV-specific TCR beta clonotypes prevailed in the ex vivo response.

TCRdb reanalysed the reads using MiXCR and keeps one entry per CDR3 protein. There are around 710,000 distinct CDR3 sequences in the sample; almost 30% occur only once, and around 13% lies in the top ten. This chain connects TRBV2 to TRBJ2-3, with TRBD2 matching 14 bases. This receptor was obtained from a human donor in good health (CMV status not recorded). Some clones in this sample may be carry-over from other donors' samples. The sample was cultured CD8+ T cells from PBMCs, taken from culture after CMV antigen stimulation. Written as DNA, the CDR3 is TGTGCCAGCATGAGACTAGCGGGGGGGCGCCGCACAGATACGCAGTATTTT. Its protein product is CASMRLAGGRRTDTQYF.